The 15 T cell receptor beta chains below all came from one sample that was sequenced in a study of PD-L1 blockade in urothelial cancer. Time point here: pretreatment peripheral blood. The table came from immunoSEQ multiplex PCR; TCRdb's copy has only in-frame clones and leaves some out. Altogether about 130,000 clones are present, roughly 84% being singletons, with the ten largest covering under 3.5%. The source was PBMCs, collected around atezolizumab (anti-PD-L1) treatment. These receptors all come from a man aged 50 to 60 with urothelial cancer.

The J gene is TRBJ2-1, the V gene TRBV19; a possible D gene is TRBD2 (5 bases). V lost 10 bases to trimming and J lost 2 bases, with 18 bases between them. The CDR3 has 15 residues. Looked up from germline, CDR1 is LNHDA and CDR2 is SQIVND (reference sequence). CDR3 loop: CATSEKRTAYNEQFF. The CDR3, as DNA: TGTGCCACCTCAGAGAAGCGGACCGCCTACAATGAGCAGTTCTTC.

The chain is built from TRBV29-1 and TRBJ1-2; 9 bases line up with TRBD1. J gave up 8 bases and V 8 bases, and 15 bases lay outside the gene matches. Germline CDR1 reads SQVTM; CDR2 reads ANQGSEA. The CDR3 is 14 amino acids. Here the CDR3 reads CSPGDRASWEGYTF. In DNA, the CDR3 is TGCAGCCCCGGGGACAGGGCATCTTGGGAGGGCTACACCTTC.

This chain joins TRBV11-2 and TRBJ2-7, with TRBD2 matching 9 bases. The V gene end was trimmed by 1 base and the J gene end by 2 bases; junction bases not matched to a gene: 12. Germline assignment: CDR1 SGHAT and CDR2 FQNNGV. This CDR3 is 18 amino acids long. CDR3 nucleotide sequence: TGTGCCAGCAGCTTAGGGTGGCTAGCGGGGTCGAGCCCCTACGAGCAGTACTTC. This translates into CASSLGWLAGSSPYEQYF.

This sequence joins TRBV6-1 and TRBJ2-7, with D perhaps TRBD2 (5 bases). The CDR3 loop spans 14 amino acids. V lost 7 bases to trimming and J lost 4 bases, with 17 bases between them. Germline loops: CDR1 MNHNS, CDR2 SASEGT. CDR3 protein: CASTPTSPTYEQYF. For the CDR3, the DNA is TGTGCCAGCACCCCTACTAGTCCTACTTACGAGCAGTACTTC.

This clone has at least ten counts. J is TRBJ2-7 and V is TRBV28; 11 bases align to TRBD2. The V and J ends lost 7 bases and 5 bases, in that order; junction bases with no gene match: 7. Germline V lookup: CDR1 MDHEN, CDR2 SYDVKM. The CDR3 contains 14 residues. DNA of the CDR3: TGTGCCAGCACGCGACTAGCGGGAAAGAACGAGCAGTACTTC. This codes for CASTRLAGKNEQYF.

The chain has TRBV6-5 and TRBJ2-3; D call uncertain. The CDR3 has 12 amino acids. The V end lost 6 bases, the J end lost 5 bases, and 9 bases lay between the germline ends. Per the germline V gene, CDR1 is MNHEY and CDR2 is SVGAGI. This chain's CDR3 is CASRTSEDTQYF. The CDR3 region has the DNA TGTGCCAGCAGAACTTCTGAAGATACGCAGTATTTT.

The CDR3: CSASGSLSSYNEQFF. CDR3 coding DNA: TGCAGCGCTAGCGGGTCTCTAAGCTCCTACAATGAGCAGTTCTTC. This sequence joins TRBV29-1 and TRBJ2-1, with 8 nucleotides matching TRBD2. Germline V gene sequence: CDR1 SQVTM, CDR2 ANQGSEA. CDR3 length: 15 amino acids. The ends lost 7 bases at V and 0 bases at J; junction bases unmatched: 8.

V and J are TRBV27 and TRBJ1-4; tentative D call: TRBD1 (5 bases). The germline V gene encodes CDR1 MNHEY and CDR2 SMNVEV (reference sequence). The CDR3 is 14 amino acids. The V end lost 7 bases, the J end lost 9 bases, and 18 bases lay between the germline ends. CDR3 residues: CASKSGGGRQKLFF. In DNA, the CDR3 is TGTGCCAGCAAGTCCGGCGGGGGACGACAAAAACTGTTTTTT.

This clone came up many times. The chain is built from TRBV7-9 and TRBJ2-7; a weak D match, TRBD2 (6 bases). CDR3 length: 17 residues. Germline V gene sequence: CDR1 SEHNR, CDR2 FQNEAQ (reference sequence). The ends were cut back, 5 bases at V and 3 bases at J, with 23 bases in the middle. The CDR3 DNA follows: TGTGCCAGCAGCGCGAAGGTTCCCGGGAGCATACACTACGAGCAGTACTTC. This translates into CASSAKVPGSIHYEQYF. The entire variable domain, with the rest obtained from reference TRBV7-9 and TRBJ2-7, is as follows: DTGVSQNPRHKITKRGQNVTFRCDPISEHNRLYWYRQTLGQGPEFLTYFQNEAQLEKSRLLSDRFSAERPKGSFSTLEIQRTEQGDSAMYLCASSAKVPGSIHYEQYFGPGTRLTVT.

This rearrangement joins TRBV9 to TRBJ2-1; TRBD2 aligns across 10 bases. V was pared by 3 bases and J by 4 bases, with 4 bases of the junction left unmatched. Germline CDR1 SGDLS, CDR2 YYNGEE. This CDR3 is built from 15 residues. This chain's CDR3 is CASSATSGTYNEQFF. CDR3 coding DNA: TGTGCCAGCAGCGCCACTAGCGGGACTTACAATGAGCAGTTCTTC.

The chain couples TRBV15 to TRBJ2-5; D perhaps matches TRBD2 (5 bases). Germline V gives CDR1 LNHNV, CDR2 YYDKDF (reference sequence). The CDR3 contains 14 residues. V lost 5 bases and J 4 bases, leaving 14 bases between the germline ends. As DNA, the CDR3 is TGTGCCACCAGCCCCCAGTTGGGGAGAGAGACCCAGTACTTC. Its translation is CATSPQLGRETQYF.

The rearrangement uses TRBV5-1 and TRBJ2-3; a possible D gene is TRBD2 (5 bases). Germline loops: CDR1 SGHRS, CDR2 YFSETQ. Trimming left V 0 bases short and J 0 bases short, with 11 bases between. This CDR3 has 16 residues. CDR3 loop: CASSLEAGSSTDTQYF. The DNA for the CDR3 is TGCGCCAGCAGCTTGGAGGCGGGTTCTAGCACAGATACGCAGTATTTT. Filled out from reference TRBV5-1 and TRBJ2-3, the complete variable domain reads KAGVTQTPRYLIKTRGQQVTLSCSPISGHRSVSWYQQTPGQGLQFLFEYFSETQRNKGNFPGRFSGRQFSNSRSEMNVSTLELGDSALYLCASSLEAGSSTDTQYFGPGTRLTVL.

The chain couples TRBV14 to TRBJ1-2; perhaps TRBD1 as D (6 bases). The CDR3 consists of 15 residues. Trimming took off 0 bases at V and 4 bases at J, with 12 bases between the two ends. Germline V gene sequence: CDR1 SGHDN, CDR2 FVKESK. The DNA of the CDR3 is TGTGCCAGCAGCCAAGATTCTCGCAGGGGCTATGGCTACACCTTC. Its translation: CASSQDSRRGYGYTF.

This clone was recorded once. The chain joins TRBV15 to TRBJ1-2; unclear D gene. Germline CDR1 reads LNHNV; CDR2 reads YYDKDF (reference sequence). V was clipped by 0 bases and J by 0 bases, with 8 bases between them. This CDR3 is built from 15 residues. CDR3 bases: TGTGCCACCAGCAGAGAACTGGCGGCTAACTATGGCTACACCTTC. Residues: CATSRELAANYGYTF.

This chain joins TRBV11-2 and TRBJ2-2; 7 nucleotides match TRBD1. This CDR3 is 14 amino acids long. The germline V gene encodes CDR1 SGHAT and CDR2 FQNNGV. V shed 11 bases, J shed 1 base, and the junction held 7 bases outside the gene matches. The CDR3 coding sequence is TGTGCCGGACGGCGGACAGGGAACACCGGGGAGCTGTTTTTT. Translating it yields CAGRRTGNTGELFF.